This TCR beta chain was sequenced in a study of identical twins. The table lists this clonotype with a few counts. Its target is not known. The V and J ends lost 5 bases and 0 bases respectively, with 16 bases between them. The CDR3 is made up of 16 amino acids. Healthy Caucasians were all of the donors. The study, taken as a whole, reports: For cord blood, abundant beta clonotypes had fewer insertions, unlike memory repertoires, which showed none. It was out-of-frame TCR alpha sharing in monozygotic twins that models underestimated.

Template switching added a universal primer site; cDNA carried unique molecular identifiers. MiXCR, run by TCRdb on the 5' RACE reads, gives a single entry per CDR3 protein. The repertoire holds about 530,000 distinct CDR3 sequences, with roughly 15% as singletons. A further study also used this sample, focusing on yellow fever vaccine responses in identical twins.

Sample: CD4+ T cells sorted from blood. The J gene is TRBJ1-1, the V gene TRBV12-3 or TRBV12-4, with a possible D match to TRBD1 (5 bases). This sequence was found in a woman in her late teens or twenties in good health. The CDR3 region is CASSPHRGGVNTEAFF. The CDR3 DNA reads TGTGCCAGCAGTCCCCACCGGGGAGGGGTGAACACTGAAGCTTTCTTT.